These 14 T cell receptor beta chains were sequenced from one sample in a study of T cells after yellow fever vaccination. TCRdb re-derived calls from the 5' RACE reads in MiXCR, one entry per CDR3 protein. The sample lists more than 450,000 distinct CDR3 sequences; 20% to 25% were seen once. Sequenced here: PBMCs, sampled approximately 22 days after the first yellow fever vaccination. These receptor sequences come from a man aged 18 to 35 who received the YFV17D yellow fever vaccine.

The chain is built from TRBV24-1 and TRBJ1-2; 10 nucleotides align to TRBD1. The CDR3 is 14 residues long. The V gene end was trimmed by 6 bases and the J gene end by 6 bases; junction bases not matched to a gene: 6. Germline CDR1 KGHDR, CDR2 SFDVKD. The chain's CDR3 is CATSRYGTGDGYTF. Here the CDR3 DNA reads TGTGCCACCAGTAGATACGGGACAGGGGATGGCTACACCTTC.

The V call is TRBV5-1, the J call TRBJ2-7; 8 bases agree with TRBD1. Germline V gene sequence: CDR1 SGHRS, CDR2 YFSETQ. After removal of 3 bases from V and 6 bases from J, the junction contained 8 bases not matched to a gene. The CDR3 is made up of 14 amino acids. The CDR3 spells CASSSDRGGLEQYV. CDR3 nucleotides: TGCGCCAGCAGCTCCGACAGGGGAGGTCTCGAGCAGTACGTC.

The rearrangement links TRBV7-2 to TRBJ1-2, with D maybe TRBD1 (5 bases). CDR1 SGHTA and CDR2 FQGNSA come from the germline V gene. The CDR3 runs to 17 residues. The V gene lost 5 bases and the J gene lost 5 bases, with 24 bases spanning the gap. CDR3 in DNA: TGTGCCAGCAGCAAAACCCTTGGACGGGGCGACGTGTATGGCTACACCTTC. It yields the protein CASSKTLGRGDVYGYTF.

This clonotype was picked up a small number of times. The chain couples TRBV6-1 to TRBJ2-2; no reliable D call. V was clipped by 5 bases and J by 0 bases, with 13 bases between them. The germline CDR1 and CDR2 sequences are MNHNS and SASEGT. CDR3 length equals 16 residues. Written as DNA, the CDR3 is TGTGCCAGCAGTCCCTATCGGGTTTCGAACACCGGGGAGCTGTTTTTT. Translation: CASSPYRVSNTGELFF.

The J gene is TRBJ2-2, the V gene TRBV19; 7 bases are shared with TRBD1. CDR1 is LNHDA, CDR2 SQIVND, per germline (reference sequence). Trimming cost V 4 bases and J 1 base; bases outside gene matches: 6. This CDR3 has 16 amino acids. This CDR3 reads CASSTNRGWNTGELFF. CDR3 bases: TGTGCCAGTAGTACCAACAGGGGTTGGAACACCGGGGAGCTGTTTTTT.

This clonotype was counted only a few times. The chain has TRBV4-1 and TRBJ1-2, with a possible D match to TRBD1 (6 bases). Trimming pared 1 base from V and 4 bases from J, leaving 13 bases between. CDR1 MGHRA and CDR2 YSYEKL come from the germline V gene. The CDR3 covers 15 residues. The DNA for the CDR3 is TGCGCCAGCAGCCAAGTGGGGGGCAGTGGCTATGGCTACACCTTC. Protein sequence: CASSQVGGSGYGYTF.

This clonotype came up a few times. The gene calls are TRBV4-1 and TRBJ1-2; no firm D call. Germline-derived CDR1 and CDR2 are MGHRA and YSYEKL. The CDR3 covers 15 residues. Deletions cut 1 base from V and 4 bases from J, with 13 bases between. The CDR3 nucleotides are TGCGCCAGCAGCCAAGCGAGCCGAGATCGCTATGGCTACACCTTC. Translated, it gives CASSQASRDRYGYTF.

The chain recombines TRBV7-9 with TRBJ2-3, with no clear D. CDR1 SEHNR and CDR2 FQNEAQ come from the germline V gene (reference sequence). This CDR3 contains 15 residues. Between the trimmed V and J ends, which lost 5 bases and 0 bases, there was a span of 12 bases. CDR3 DNA: TGTGCCAGCAGCGCACCCAGTGCTAGCACAGATACGCAGTATTTT. As protein: CASSAPSASTDTQYF.

The chain joins TRBV10-3 to TRBJ2-3; perhaps TRBD2 as D (7 bases). Trimming left V 10 bases short and J 5 bases short, with 19 bases between. Germline CDR1 is ENHRY and CDR2 is SYGVKD. CDR3 length: 14 amino acids. The CDR3 spells CATRQRGAEDTQYF. In nucleotides, the CDR3 is TGTGCCACCCGCCAACGGGGGGCGGAAGATACGCAGTATTTT.

CDR3 in DNA: TGTGCCAGCAGTAGGATTGGAGGCGAGCAGTTCTTC. Its translation: CASSRIGGEQFF. The chain is built from TRBV2 and TRBJ2-1, with TRBD2 as a possible D gene (5 bases). The CDR3 contains 12 residues. V lost 5 bases and J lost 10, with 12 bases in between. Germline V lookup: CDR1 SNHLY, CDR2 FYNNEI.

In this sample, this clonotype turned up a few times. The chain joins TRBV10-3 to TRBJ2-5; D is uncertain. Germline V gene sequence: CDR1 ENHRY, CDR2 SYGVKD. The length of the CDR3 is 13 residues. The V end was cut by 8 bases, the J end by 4 bases, with 14 bases between. The DNA of the CDR3 is TGTGCCATCGGGAAAGAACAAGGAGAGACCCAGTACTTC. Translation: CAIGKEQGETQYF.

This clonotype was seen a handful of times. CDR3 residues: CASSPPGQDLAYNEQFF. CDR3 nucleotide sequence: TGTGCCAGCTCACCACCGGGGCAGGACCTAGCCTACAATGAGCAGTTCTTC. The chain joins TRBV18 to TRBJ2-1; tentative D call: TRBD1 (5 bases). This CDR3 contains 17 residues. Trimming left V 0 bases short and J 2 bases short, with 14 bases between. Looked up from germline, CDR1 is KGHSH and CDR2 is LQKENI.

V and J are TRBV30 and TRBJ2-3; 8 positions agree with TRBD2. The germline gives CDR1 GTSNPN, CDR2 SVGIG (reference sequence). V shed 6 bases, J shed 6 bases, and the junction held 8 bases outside the gene matches. The CDR3 runs to 13 residues. The CDR3 here is CACNTGGADTQYF. DNA of the CDR3: TGTGCCTGCAATACGGGGGGGGCGGATACGCAGTATTTT.

The chain links TRBV12-3 or TRBV12-4 to TRBJ1-2, with 8 bases identical to TRBD1. Unmatched junction bases numbered 14, after V lost 5 bases and J lost 6 bases. The CDR3 runs to 16 residues. The DNA for the CDR3 is TGTGCCAGCAGTCTAACAGACAGGGGCGGTTTCAATGGCTACACCTTC. It yields the protein CASSLTDRGGFNGYTF.